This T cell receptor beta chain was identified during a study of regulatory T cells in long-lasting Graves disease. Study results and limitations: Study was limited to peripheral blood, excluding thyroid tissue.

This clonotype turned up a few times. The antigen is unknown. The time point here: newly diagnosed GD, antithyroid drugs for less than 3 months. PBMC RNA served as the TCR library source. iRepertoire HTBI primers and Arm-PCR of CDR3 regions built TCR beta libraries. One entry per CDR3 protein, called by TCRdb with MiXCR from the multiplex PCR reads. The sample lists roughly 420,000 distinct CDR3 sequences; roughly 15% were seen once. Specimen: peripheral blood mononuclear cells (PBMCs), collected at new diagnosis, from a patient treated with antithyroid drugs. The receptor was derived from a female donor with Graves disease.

DNA of the CDR3: TGTGCCAGCACTATAGGACAGCCCTACACCTTC. This encodes CASTIGQPYTF. The chain combines TRBV6-2 or TRBV6-3 with TRBJ1-2; perhaps TRBD1 as D (6 bases). Germline-derived CDR1 and CDR2 are MNHEY and SVGEGT. V lost 7 bases to trimming and J lost 10 bases, with 13 bases between them. CDR3 length: 11 residues.